This T cell receptor (beta chain) derives from a study of blood T cell repertoires in COVID-19. Overall study context: In each case, the material was cDNA or gDNA derived from T cells, B-cell-depleted T cells, or PBMCs.

Under the authors' procedure: The authors estimated nucleated cell counts from reference gene primer amplification. Clones were read by immunoSEQ multiplex PCR, and TCRdb kept only the in-frame ones, dropping some. Clonal size and the V and J genes are those of that table, whereas D and trimming came from the DNA. The top ten hold around 9.5% of the sample, which has hundreds of thousands of clones, about 89% seen once. Individuals drawn from around 24 US areas were roughly 18 to 89 years old. Either two negative PCRs, clearance, or symptom resolution qualified Cohort 3 donors as recovered. The sequencing input was PBMCs or T cells enriched from blood (not recorded which). The receptor comes from a woman in her thirties or forties who had recovered from COVID-19.

In DNA, the CDR3 is TGTGCCAGCAGCAGCCGACAGGGGCCACGGACCGGGGAGCTGTTTTTT. This encodes CASSSRQGPRTGELFF. The chain combines TRBV11-3 with TRBJ2-2, with 8 bases lining up with TRBD1. Germline V gene data show CDR1 as SGHNT and CDR2 as YENEEA. CDR3 size: 16 residues. V was clipped by 5 bases and J by 5 bases; unmatched bases: 10. Using reference TRBV11-3 and TRBJ2-2 for the parts outside the CDR3, the full variable domain is EAGVVQSPRYKIIEKKQPVAFWCNPISGHNTLYWYLQNLGQGPELLIRYENEEAVDDSQLPKDRFSAERLKGVDSTLKIQPAELGDSAVYLCASSSRQGPRTGELFFGEGSRLTVL.